This is a list of T cell receptor beta chains from one sample in a study of blood T cell repertoires in COVID-19. Here immunoSEQ multiplex PCR was the method, and the copy in TCRdb shows in-frame clones only, minus some. The sample contains hundreds of thousands of clones, approximately 91% of which appear only once. The sample was PBMCs or T cells enriched from blood (not recorded which). Every receptor here comes from a woman aged 55-69 years who had recovered from COVID-19. Each CDR3 is given with its conserved first and last residue. Each record gives: V gene, CDR3 protein.

TRBV4-1 CASSRGGRGLNTEAFF
TRBV2 CASRSRDRESSTEAFF
TRBV2 CASSDRDNQETQYF
TRBV12-3/TRBV12-4 CASTPSVRETQYF
TRBV12-3/TRBV12-4 CASSWAGGPEAFF
TRBV5-1 CASSLEVSGQLNIQYF
TRBV27 CASSLQGVSTDTQYF
TRBV18 CASSQAGGTTDTQYF
TRBV15 CATSRLEDNEQFF
TRBV5-1 CASSLGGIGEKLFF
TRBV19 CASSIDGTGFGLFHEQYF
TRBV6-6 CASSPGAGYNEQFF
TRBV10-1 CASICDTPLNTEAFF
TRBV14 CASSQVDRVNYGYTF
TRBV7-2 CASSFRGYNSPLHF
TRBV7-6 CASSSGLPDTQYF
TRBV4-1 CASSQNRARKDTEAFF
TRBV5-1 CASSLGPGLAGVDTQYF
TRBV7-8 CASSSDRGETQYF
TRBV5-1 CVSSPDRITYEQYF
TRBV24-1 CATITAGSRNEKLFF
TRBV12-3/TRBV12-4 CASSFPGQPIYTF
TRBV9 CASSVPSGGSYNEQFF
TRBV24-1 CATREGTGELFF
TRBV3-1/TRBV3-2 CASSLSSGGRYEQYF
TRBV7-8 CASSAVRDRYSPLHF
TRBV9 CASSVVPGGGNTIYF
TRBV7-9 CASSFQGTEAFF
TRBV24-1 CATSDFTGGNEQFF
TRBV30 CAWSVQRQIHNEQFF
TRBV11-2 CASSSLDTLETQYF
TRBV28 CASKPLKQGRNEKLFF
TRBV3-1/TRBV3-2 CASSPRGEKLFF
TRBV6-5 CASNQGAALAEAFF
TRBV6-2/TRBV6-3 CASSYHRTNEKLFF
TRBV20-1 CSPTGRYGYTF
TRBV27 CASSRGKIEKLFF
TRBV2 CASSDVGVSYEQYF
TRBV9 CASSVASGVGEQYF
TRBV19 CASSIANEKLFF
TRBV9 CASSVSSTSGGSEQFF
TRBV3-1/TRBV3-2 CASSQRTGKNIQYF
TRBV24-1 CATSRGVQVDTQYF
TRBV11-2 CASSLASYNEQFF
TRBV29-1 CSVAGGSNYGYTF